These T cell receptor beta chains were read from a single sample in a study of T cell responses to AZD1222 COVID-19 vaccine. The data were produced by immunoSEQ multiplex PCR, yet TCRdb's version contains in-frame clones alone and is incomplete. The repertoire holds 84,000 or so clones, with around 90% as singletons. Sample: peripheral blood, taken on day 0 of AZD1222 vaccination. The receptors derive from an adult in good health. Each CDR3 is given with its conserved first and last residue. The D gene is left open where the match is weak. Not all rows give a size; the values are once, few, many and, for expanded clones, a class.

clone size,J gene,D gene,V gene,CDR3 DNA,CDR3 protein
.,TRBJ2-7,.,TRBV4-2,TGTGCCAGCAGCCAAGAATCACTTTACTCCTACGAGCAGTACTTC,CASSQESLYSYEQYF
few,TRBJ2-5,TRBD2,TRBV5-1,TGCGCCAGCAGCTTGGGGGGTAGCGGGAGTGAGACCCAGTACTTC,CASSLGGSGSETQYF
few,TRBJ2-3,TRBD2,TRBV24-1,TGTGCCACCAGTGACCTGCCGCGGGGGGGCATGGCGGGAGCTGAACAAGATACGCAGTATTTT,CATSDLPRGGMAGAEQDTQYF
few,TRBJ1-2,.,TRBV6-4,TGTGCCAGCAGTGATCGGGGTAGTGGCTACACCTTC,CASSDRGSGYTF
few,TRBJ2-2,.,TRBV5-1,TGCGCCACCTCTGGGGGAGGCGGCTACACCGGGGAGCTGTTTTTT,CATSGGGGYTGELFF
few,TRBJ2-4,TRBD2,TRBV4-1,TGCGCCAGCAGCCCGGGAGGGGGGGCCAACATTCAGTACTTC,CASSPGGGANIQYF
once,TRBJ1-3,.,TRBV2,TGTGCCAGCAAACCTTACGGAAACACCATATATTTT,CASKPYGNTIYF
.,TRBJ2-2,.,TRBV5-4,TGTGCCAGCAGCTTAGACAGCCCGAACACCGGGGAGCTGTTTTTT,CASSLDSPNTGELFF
.,TRBJ2-1,.,TRBV27,TGTGCCAGCAGCCCCCCCCAAGGGAAGAACTACAATGAGCAGTTCTTC,CASSPPQGKNYNEQFF
few,TRBJ2-7,TRBD2,TRBV6-5,TGTGCCAGCGGGAGGGAGTTCGTCGAGCAGTACTTC,CASGREFVEQYF
.,TRBJ1-4,.,TRBV29-1,TGCAGCGTTGAAGGGGGGGGGATCCATGAAAAACTGTTTTTT,CSVEGGGIHEKLFF
few,TRBJ1-2,TRBD1,TRBV7-9,TGTGCCAGCAGCCCGGCCGGGACAGCCTATGGCTACACCTTC,CASSPAGTAYGYTF
.,TRBJ2-1,TRBD2,TRBV28,TGTGCCAGCAGTCAACCCGGGACTAGCAGTGAGCAGTTCTTC,CASSQPGTSSEQFF
.,TRBJ2-7,TRBD2,TRBV6-5,TGTGCCAGCTACGTCGAACTAGCGGGAGTGGAGCAGTACTTC,CASYVELAGVEQYF
.,TRBJ2-1,TRBD2,TRBV5-1,TGCGCCAGCAGCTCTACTAGCGGGAGTGGGCATGAGCAGTTCTTC,CASSSTSGSGHEQFF
.,TRBJ1-2,.,TRBV2,TGTGCCAGCAGTGAAAGAAGGGCACCCAATGGCTACACCTTC,CASSERRAPNGYTF
.,TRBJ2-5,TRBD2,TRBV14,TGTGCCAGCAGCCCGGCTAGCGGGAGAAAAGAGACCCAGTACTTC,CASSPASGRKETQYF
.,TRBJ2-5,.,TRBV14,TGTGCCAGCAGCCAGCTGGGGCTCCAAGAGACCCAGTACTTC,CASSQLGLQETQYF
.,TRBJ2-7,.,TRBV7-9,TGTGCCAGCAGCTTAGGAACCAGCCCCTACGAGCAGTACTTC,CASSLGTSPYEQYF
.,TRBJ2-5,.,TRBV2,TGTGCCAGCCCGTTTGACAGGCAAGAGACCCAGTACTTC,CASPFDRQETQYF
.,TRBJ2-2,TRBD2,TRBV7-2,TGTGCCAGCAGCTTGCCGGGACTAGCGGGTCGTACCGGGGAGCTGTTTTTT,CASSLPGLAGRTGELFF
.,TRBJ1-2,.,TRBV10-3,TGTGCCATCAGCCAAGATAACTATGGCTACACCTTC,CAISQDNYGYTF
.,TRBJ1-3,.,TRBV30,TGTGCCTGGGGGATGCTCGGTGTCTCTGGAAACACCATATATTTT,CAWGMLGVSGNTIYF
.,TRBJ1-2,.,TRBV18,TGTGCCAGCTCACCCCGGGAAGAATATGGCTACACCTTC,CASSPREEYGYTF
once,TRBJ2-7,TRBD2,TRBV7-9,TGTGCCAGCAGCTTAGGCCCGGGGACTAACTACGAGCAGTACTTC,CASSLGPGTNYEQYF
.,TRBJ1-4,TRBD1,TRBV29-1,TGCAGCTACTCAGGGGGGTTTGGTAATGAAAAACTGTTTTTT,CSYSGGFGNEKLFF
.,TRBJ2-5,TRBD1,TRBV19,TGTGCCAGCGTTGGGACAGGGGAAGAGACCCAGTACTTC,CASVGTGEETQYF
.,TRBJ2-1,TRBD1,TRBV6-2/TRBV6-3,TGTGCCAGCAGTCGGACAGGGGAGGCCTACAATGAGCAGTTCTTC,CASSRTGEAYNEQFF
.,TRBJ2-7,TRBD1,TRBV7-2,TGTGCCAGCAGCTTAGTACCAGGGGGCTCCTACGAGCAGTACTTC,CASSLVPGGSYEQYF
.,TRBJ2-7,TRBD2,TRBV25-1,TGTGCCAGCAGTGAGACTAGCGGGACCCACGAGCAGTACTTC,CASSETSGTHEQYF
once,TRBJ2-1,.,TRBV10-3,TGTGCCATCAACAGCCTCCCTGGGTCCTACAATGAGCAGTTCTTC,CAINSLPGSYNEQFF
.,TRBJ2-3,TRBD1,TRBV19,TGTGCCAGTAGTGGGACAGTCCGAGGCGGGGATACGCAGTATTTT,CASSGTVRGGDTQYF
.,TRBJ2-1,TRBD2,TRBV19,TGTGCCAGTAGTACAGGACTAGCGGGAGTGGGGAATGAGCAGTTCTTC,CASSTGLAGVGNEQFF
.,TRBJ2-7,.,TRBV7-9,TGTGCCAGCAGCCCCGTCGGCACCTACGAGCAGTACTTC,CASSPVGTYEQYF
.,TRBJ2-5,TRBD2,TRBV5-1,TGCGCCAGCAGCCCCGGAGGCGGGAGAGCGGAGACCCAGTACTTC,CASSPGGGRAETQYF
.,TRBJ1-1,.,TRBV7-7,TGTGCTAGCAGCACCGACACCAACACTGAAGCTTTCTTT,CASSTDTNTEAFF
once,TRBJ1-4,.,TRBV7-8,TGTGCCAGCAGCCGAGACAGTAAAGCAACTAATGAAAAACTGTTTTTT,CASSRDSKATNEKLFF
.,TRBJ2-5,.,TRBV19,TGTGCCAGTAAGCTCCAAGAGACCCAGTACTTC,CASKLQETQYF
.,TRBJ1-1,.,TRBV12-3/TRBV12-4,TGTGCCAGCAGTTTTTCGCGGGTCACTGAAGCTTTCTTT,CASSFSRVTEAFF
.,TRBJ1-6,TRBD1,TRBV6-1,TGTGCCAGCAGTGAACAGGGGGCTGGGGATTCACCCCTCCACTTT,CASSEQGAGDSPLHF
.,TRBJ1-4,TRBD1,TRBV19,TGTGCCAGTAGTACGACCGGGACAGGTTTCAAAAAACTGTTTTTT,CASSTTGTGFKKLFF
.,TRBJ2-1,.,TRBV25-1,TGTGCCAGCAGTGATCTTAGCGCCTACTACAATGAGCAGTTCTTC,CASSDLSAYYNEQFF
.,TRBJ1-2,.,TRBV30,TGTGCCTGGAGGGCCCCCGGGGCAGACAACTATGGCTACACCTTC,CAWRAPGADNYGYTF
.,TRBJ1-1,.,TRBV18,TGTGCCAGCTCACCGAACCGGGACCTGAACACTGAAGCTTTCTTT,CASSPNRDLNTEAFF
.,TRBJ2-4,.,TRBV19,TGTGCCAGTAGTTTGACCGGGGGCCAAAACATTCAGTACTTC,CASSLTGGQNIQYF
.,TRBJ1-5,.,TRBV9,TGTGCCAGCAGCGTAGGGGCGCGGCTGGGTCAGCCCCAGCATTTT,CASSVGARLGQPQHF